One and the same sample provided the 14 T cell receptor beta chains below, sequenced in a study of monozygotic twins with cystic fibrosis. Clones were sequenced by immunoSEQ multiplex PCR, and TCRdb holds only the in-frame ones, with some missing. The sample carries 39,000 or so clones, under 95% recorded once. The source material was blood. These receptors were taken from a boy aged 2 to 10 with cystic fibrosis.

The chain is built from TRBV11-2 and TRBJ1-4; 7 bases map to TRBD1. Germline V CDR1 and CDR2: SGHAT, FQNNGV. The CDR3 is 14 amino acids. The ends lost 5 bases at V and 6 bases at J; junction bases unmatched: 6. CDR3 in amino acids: CASSRGQTYEKLFF. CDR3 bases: TGTGCCAGCAGCCGGGGACAGACATATGAAAAACTGTTTTTT. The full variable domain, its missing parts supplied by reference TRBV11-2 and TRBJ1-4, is EAGVAQSPRYKIIEKRQSVAFWCNPISGHATLYWYQQILGQGPKLLIQFQNNGVVDDSQLPKDRFSAERLKGVDSTLKIQPAKLEDSAVYLCASSRGQTYEKLFFGSGTQLSVL.

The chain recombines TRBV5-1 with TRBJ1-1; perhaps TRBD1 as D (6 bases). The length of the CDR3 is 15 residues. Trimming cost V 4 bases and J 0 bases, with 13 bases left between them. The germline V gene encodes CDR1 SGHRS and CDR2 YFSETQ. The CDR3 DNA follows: TGCGCCAGCAGCCTGGGGGGGCCGATGAACACTGAAGCTTTCTTT. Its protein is CASSLGGPMNTEAFF. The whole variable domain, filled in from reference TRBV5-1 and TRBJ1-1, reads KAGVTQTPRYLIKTRGQQVTLSCSPISGHRSVSWYQQTPGQGLQFLFEYFSETQRNKGNFPGRFSGRQFSNSRSEMNVSTLELGDSALYLCASSLGGPMNTEAFFGQGTRLTVV.

The CDR3, as DNA: TGTGCCAGCAGCGTAGAGGGTAACTGGGAAAAACTGTTTTTT. Protein sequence: CASSVEGNWEKLFF. The chain joins TRBV9 to TRBJ1-4; D unclear. CDR1 SGDLS and CDR2 YYNGEE come from the germline V gene. The CDR3 is 14 residues long. Trimming shortened V by 0 bases and J by 8 bases, and 11 bases separated the two germline ends.

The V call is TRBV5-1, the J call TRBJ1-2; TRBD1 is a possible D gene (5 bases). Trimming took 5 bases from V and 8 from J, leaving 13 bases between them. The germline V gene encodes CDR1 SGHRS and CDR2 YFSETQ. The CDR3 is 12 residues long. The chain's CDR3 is CASSLTDNGYTF. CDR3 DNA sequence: TGCGCCAGCAGTTTGACAGACAACGGCTACACCTTC.

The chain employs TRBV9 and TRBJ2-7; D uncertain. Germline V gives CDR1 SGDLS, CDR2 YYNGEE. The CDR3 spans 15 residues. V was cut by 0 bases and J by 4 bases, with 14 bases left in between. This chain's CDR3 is CASSVGSVGVYEQYF. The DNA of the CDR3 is TGTGCCAGCAGCGTAGGCAGCGTTGGGGTATACGAGCAGTACTTC.

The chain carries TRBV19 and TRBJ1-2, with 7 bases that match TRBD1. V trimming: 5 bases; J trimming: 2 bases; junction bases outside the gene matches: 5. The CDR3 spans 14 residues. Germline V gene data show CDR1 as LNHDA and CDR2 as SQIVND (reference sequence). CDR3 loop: CASSLGTENYGYTF. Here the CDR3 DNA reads TGTGCCAGTAGTTTGGGGACAGAAAACTATGGCTACACCTTC.

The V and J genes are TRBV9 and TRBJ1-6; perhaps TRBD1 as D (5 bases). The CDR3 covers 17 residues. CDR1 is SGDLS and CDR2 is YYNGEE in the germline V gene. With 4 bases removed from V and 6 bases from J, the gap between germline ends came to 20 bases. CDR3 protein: CASSTHSSGLINSPLHF. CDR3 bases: TGTGCCAGCAGCACACACTCATCGGGACTGATTAATTCACCCCTCCACTTT.

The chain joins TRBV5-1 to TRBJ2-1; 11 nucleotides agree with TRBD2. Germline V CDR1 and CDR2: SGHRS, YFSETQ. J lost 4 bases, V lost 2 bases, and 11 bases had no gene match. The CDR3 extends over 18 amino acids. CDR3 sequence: CASSFTGTSGLKYNEQFF. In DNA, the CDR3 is TGCGCCAGCAGCTTTACCGGGACTAGCGGACTTAAGTACAATGAGCAGTTCTTC.

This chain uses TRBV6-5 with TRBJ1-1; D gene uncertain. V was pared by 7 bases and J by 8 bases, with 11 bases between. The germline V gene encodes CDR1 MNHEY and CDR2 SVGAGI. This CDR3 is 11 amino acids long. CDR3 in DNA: TGTGCCAGCAATTCGGGTCACGAAGCTTTCTTT. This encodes CASNSGHEAFF.

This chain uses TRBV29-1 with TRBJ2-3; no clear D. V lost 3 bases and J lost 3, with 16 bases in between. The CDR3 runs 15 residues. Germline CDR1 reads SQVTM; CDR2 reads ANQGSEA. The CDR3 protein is CSVEHGFRKTDTQYF. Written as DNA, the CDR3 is TGCAGCGTTGAGCACGGCTTTCGGAAAACAGATACGCAGTATTTT.

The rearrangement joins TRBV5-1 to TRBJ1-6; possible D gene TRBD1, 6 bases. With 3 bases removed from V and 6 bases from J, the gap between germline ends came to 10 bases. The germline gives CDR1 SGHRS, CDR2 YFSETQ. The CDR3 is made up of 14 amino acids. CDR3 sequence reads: CASSSGTLNSPLHF. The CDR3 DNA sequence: TGCGCCAGCAGCTCCGGGACACTTAATTCACCCCTCCACTTT.

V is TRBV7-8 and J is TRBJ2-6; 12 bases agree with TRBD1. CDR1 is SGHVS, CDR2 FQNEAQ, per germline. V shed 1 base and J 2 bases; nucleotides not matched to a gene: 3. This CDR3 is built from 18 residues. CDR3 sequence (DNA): TGTGCCAGCAGCTTAGGGGGACAGGGGGCAGCTGGGGCCAACGTCCTGACTTTC. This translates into CASSLGGQGAAGANVLTF.

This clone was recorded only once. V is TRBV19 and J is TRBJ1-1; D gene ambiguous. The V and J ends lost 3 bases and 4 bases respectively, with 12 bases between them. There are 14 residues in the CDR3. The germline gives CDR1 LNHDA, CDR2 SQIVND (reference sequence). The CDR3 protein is CASSIVTGGTEAFF. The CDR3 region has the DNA TGTGCCAGTAGTATCGTGACCGGCGGCACTGAAGCTTTCTTT.

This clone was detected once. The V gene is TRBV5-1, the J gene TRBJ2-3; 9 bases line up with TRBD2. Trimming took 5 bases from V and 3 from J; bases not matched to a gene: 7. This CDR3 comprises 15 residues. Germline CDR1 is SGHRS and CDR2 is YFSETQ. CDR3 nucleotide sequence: TGCGCCAGCAGACCCGGGACTAGCAGGACAGATACGCAGTATTTT. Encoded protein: CASRPGTSRTDTQYF.